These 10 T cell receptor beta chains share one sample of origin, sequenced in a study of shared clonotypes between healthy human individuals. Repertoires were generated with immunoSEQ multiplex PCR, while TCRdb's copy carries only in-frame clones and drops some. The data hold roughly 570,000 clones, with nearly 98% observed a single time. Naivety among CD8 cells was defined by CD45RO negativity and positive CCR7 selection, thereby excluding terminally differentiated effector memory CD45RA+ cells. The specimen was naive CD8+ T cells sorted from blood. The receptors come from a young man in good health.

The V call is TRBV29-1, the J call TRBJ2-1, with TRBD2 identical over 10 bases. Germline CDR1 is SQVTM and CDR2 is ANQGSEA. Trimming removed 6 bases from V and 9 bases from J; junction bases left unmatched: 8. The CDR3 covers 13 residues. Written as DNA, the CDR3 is TGCAGCGTACCTAGCGGGAGTGTTGGTGAGCAGTTCTTC. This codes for CSVPSGSVGEQFF.

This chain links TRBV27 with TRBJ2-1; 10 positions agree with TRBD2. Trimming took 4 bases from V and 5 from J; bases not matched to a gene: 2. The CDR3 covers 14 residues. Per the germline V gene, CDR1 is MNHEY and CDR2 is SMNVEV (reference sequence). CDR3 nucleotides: TGTGCCAGCAGTTGGACTAGCGGCCACAATGAGCAGTTCTTC. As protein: CASSWTSGHNEQFF.

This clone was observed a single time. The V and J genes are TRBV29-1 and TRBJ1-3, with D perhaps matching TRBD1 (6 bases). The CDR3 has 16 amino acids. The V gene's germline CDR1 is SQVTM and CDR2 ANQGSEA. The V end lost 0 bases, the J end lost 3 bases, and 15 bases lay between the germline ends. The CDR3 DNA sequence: TGCAGCGTTGAAGATCCCGGACAGCCCCGTGGAAACACCATATATTTT. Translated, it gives CSVEDPGQPRGNTIYF.

The CDR3 loop reads CASSLVGENTGELFF. Written as DNA, the CDR3 is TGTGCCAGCAGCTTAGTTGGAGAGAACACCGGGGAGCTGTTTTTT. V is TRBV13 and J is TRBJ2-2; no reliable D call. The CDR3 totals 15 residues. V lost 1 base, J lost 1 base, and 7 bases lay in between. Germline V gene lookup returns CDR1 PRHDT and CDR2 FYEKMQ (reference sequence).

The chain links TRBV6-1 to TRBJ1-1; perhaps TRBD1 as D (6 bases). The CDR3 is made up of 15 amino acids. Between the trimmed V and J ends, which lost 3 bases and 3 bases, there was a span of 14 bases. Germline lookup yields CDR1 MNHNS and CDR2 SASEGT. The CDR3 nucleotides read TGTGCCAGCAGTGATTGGGGGGGCGTGGACACTGAAGCTTTCTTT. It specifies CASSDWGGVDTEAFF.

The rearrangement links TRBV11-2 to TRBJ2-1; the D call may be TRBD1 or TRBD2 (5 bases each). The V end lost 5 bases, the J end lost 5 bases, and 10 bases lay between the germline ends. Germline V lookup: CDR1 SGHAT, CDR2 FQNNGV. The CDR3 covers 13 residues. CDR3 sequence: CASSDRGDNEQFF. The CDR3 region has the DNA TGTGCCAGCAGCGATAGGGGAGACAATGAGCAGTTCTTC.

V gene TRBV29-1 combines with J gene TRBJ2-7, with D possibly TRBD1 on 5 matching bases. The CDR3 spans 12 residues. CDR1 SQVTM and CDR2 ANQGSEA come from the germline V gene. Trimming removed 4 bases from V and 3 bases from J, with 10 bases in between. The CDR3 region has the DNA TGCAGCGTTGTGTTCCAGGGCTACGAGCAGTACTTC. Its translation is CSVVFQGYEQYF.

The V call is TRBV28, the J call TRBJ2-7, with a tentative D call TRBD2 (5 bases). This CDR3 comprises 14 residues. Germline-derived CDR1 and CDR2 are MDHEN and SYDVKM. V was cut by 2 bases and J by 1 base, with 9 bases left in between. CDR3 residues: CASSLRLASYEQYF. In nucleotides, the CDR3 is TGTGCCAGCAGTTTAAGGCTAGCTTCCTACGAGCAGTACTTC.

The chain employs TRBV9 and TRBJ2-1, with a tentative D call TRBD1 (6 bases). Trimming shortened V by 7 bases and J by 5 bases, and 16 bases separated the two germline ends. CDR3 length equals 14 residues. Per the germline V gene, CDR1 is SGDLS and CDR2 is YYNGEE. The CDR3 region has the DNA TGTGCCAGCGGGGGCTTCGGGGCACACAATGAGCAGTTCTTC. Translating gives CASGGFGAHNEQFF.

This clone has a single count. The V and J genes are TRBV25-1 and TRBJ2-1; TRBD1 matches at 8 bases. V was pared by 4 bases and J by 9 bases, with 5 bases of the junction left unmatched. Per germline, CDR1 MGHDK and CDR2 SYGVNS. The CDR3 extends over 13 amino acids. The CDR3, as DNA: TGTGCCAGCAGTGGGACAGGGCGGGGTGAGCAGTTCTTC. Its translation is CASSGTGRGEQFF.